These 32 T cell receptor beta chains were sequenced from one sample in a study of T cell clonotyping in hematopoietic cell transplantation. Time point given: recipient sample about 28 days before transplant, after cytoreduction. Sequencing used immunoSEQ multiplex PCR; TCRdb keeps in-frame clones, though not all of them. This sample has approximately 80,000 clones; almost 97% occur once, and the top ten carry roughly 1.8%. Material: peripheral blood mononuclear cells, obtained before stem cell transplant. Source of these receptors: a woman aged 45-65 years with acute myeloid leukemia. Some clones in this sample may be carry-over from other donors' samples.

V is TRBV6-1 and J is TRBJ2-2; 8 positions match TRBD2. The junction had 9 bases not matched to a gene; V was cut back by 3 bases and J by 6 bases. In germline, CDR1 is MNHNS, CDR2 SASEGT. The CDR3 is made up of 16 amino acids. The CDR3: CASSDGGLEGSGELFF. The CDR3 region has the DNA TGTGCCAGCAGTGACGGGGGACTAGAGGGATCCGGGGAGCTGTTTTTT.

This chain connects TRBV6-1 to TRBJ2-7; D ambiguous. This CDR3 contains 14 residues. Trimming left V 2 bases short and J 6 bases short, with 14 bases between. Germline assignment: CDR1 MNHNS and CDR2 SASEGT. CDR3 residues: CASSELLGTGEQYF. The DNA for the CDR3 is TGTGCCAGCAGTGAACTTCTGGGCACGGGCGAGCAGTACTTC.

CDR3 region: CAWSQGSSYNEQFF. DNA for the CDR3: TGTGCCTGGAGTCAGGGGAGCTCCTACAATGAGCAGTTCTTC. The chain links TRBV30 to TRBJ2-1; tentatively, D is TRBD1 (6 bases). CDR1 is GTSNPN, CDR2 SVGIG, per germline (reference sequence). V was clipped by 2 bases and J by 0 bases, with 8 bases between them. The CDR3 length is 14 residues.

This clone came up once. The CDR3 here is CASRRTGSDQPQHF. The CDR3 DNA sequence: TGTGCCAGCAGAAGGACAGGTTCGGATCAGCCCCAGCATTTT. The genes are TRBV27 and TRBJ1-5, with 7 bases matching TRBD1. The CDR3 length is 14 residues. V was pared by 6 bases and J by 5 bases, with 7 bases of the junction left unmatched. Looked up from germline, CDR1 is MNHEY and CDR2 is SMNVEV (reference sequence).

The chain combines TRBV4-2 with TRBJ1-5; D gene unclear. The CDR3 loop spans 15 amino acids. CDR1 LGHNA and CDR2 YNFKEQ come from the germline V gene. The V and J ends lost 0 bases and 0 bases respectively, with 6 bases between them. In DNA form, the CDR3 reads TGTGCCAGCAGCCAAGATACGGGTAGCAATCAGCCCCAGCATTTT. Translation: CASSQDTGSNQPQHF.

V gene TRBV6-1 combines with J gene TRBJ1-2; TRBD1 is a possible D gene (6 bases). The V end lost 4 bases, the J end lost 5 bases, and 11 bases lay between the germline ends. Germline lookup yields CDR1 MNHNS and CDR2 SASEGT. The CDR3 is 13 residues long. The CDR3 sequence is CASSAGAPYGYTF. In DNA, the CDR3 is TGTGCCAGCAGTGCGGGGGCGCCATATGGCTACACCTTC.

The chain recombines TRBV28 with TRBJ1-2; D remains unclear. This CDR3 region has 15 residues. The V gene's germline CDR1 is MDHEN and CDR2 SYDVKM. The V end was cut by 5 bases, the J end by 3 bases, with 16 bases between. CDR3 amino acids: CASSPVNSGYYGYTF. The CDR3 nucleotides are TGTGCCAGCAGTCCTGTGAATTCAGGCTACTATGGCTACACCTTC.

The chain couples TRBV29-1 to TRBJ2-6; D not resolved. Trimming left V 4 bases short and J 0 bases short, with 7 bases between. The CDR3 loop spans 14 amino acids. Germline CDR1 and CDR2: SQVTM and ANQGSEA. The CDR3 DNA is TGCAGCGTTGTATTTAGCTCTGGGGCCAACGTCCTGACTTTC. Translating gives CSVVFSSGANVLTF.

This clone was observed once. CDR3 sequence reads: CATRQGDQPQHF. CDR3 in DNA: TGTGCCACCAGACAGGGAGACCAGCCCCAGCATTTT. The V gene is TRBV6-5, the J gene TRBJ1-5; 7 bases match TRBD1. CDR1 and CDR2 (germline): MNHEY, SVGAGI. The CDR3 runs 12 residues. Losses at the gene ends were 10 bases for V and 7 bases for J; bases not matched to a gene: 7.

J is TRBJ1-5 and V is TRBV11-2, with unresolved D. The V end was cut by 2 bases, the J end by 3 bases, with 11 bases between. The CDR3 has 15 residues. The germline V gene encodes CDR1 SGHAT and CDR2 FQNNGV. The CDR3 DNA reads TGTGCCAGCAGCTTATCCGGGGTAGCCAATCAGCCCCAGCATTTT. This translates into CASSLSGVANQPQHF.

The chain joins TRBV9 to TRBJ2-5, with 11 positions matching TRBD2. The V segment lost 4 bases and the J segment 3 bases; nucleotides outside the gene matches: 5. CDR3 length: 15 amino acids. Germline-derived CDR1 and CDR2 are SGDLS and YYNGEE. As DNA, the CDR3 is TGTGCCAGCAGCACGGGACTAGCGGAGAAAGAGACCCAGTACTTC. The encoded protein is CASSTGLAEKETQYF.

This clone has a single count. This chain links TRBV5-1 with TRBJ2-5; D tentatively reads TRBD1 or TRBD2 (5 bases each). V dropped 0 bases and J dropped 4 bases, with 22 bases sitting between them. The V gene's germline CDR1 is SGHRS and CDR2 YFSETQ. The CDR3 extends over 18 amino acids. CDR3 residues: CASSLVYRRGAGRETQYF. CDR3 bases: TGCGCCAGCAGCTTGGTATATCGTCGTGGGGCAGGGAGAGAGACCCAGTACTTC.

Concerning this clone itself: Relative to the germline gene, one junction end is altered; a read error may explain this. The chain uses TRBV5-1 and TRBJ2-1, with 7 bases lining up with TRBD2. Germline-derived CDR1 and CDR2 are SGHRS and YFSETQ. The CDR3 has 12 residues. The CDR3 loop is CASSEGESGALF. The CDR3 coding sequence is TGCGCCAGCAGCGAAGGAGAGAGCGGGGCCCTCTTC.

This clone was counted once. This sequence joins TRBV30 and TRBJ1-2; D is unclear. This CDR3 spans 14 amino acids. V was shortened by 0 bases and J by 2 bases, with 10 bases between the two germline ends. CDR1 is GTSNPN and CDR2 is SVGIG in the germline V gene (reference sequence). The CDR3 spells CAWSVGSRNYGYTF. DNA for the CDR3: TGTGCCTGGAGTGTGGGTAGCCGCAACTATGGCTACACCTTC. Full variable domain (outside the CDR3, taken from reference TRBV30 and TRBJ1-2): SQTIHQWPATLVQPVGSPLSLECTVEGTSNPNLYWYRQAAGRGLQLLFYSVGIGQISSEVPQNLSASRPQDRQFILSSKKLLLSDSGFYLCAWSVGSRNYGYTFGSGTRLTVV.

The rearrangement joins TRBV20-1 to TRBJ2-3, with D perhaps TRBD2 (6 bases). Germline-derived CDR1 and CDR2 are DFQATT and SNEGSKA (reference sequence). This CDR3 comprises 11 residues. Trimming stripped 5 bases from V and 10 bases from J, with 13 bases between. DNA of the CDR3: TGCAGTGCTCTTGCTAGCGAGTCGCAGTATTTT. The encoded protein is CSALASESQYF.

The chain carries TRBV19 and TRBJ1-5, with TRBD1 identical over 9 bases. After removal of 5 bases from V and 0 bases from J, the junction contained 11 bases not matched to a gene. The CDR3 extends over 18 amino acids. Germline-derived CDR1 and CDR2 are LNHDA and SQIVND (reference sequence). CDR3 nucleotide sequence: TGTGCCAGTAGTTACTGGACAGGGGATAGGTATAGCAATCAGCCCCAGCATTTT. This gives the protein CASSYWTGDRYSNQPQHF.

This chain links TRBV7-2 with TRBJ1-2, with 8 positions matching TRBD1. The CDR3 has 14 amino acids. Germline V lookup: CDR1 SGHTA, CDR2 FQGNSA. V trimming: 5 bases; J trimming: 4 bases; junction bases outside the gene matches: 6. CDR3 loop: CASSAGQGFYGYTF. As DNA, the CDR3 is TGTGCCAGCAGCGCAGGACAGGGATTCTATGGCTACACCTTC. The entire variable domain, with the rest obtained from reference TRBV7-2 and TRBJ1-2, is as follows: GAGVSQSPSNKVTEKGKDVELRCDPISGHTALYWYRQSLGQGLEFLIYFQGNSAPDKSGLPSDRFSAERTGGSVSTLTIQRTQQEDSAVYLCASSAGQGFYGYTFGSGTRLTVV.

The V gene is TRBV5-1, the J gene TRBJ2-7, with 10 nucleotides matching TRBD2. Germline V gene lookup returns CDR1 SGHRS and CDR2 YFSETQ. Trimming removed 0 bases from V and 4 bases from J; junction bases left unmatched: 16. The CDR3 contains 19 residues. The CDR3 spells CASSLGMASGSLMRYEQYF. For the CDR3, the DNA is TGCGCCAGCAGCTTGGGTATGGCTAGCGGGAGTTTAATGCGGTACGAGCAGTACTTC.

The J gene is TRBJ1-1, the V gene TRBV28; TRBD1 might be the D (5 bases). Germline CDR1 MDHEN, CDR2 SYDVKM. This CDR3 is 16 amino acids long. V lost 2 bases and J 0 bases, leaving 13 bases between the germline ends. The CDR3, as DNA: TGTGCCAGCAGTTTAGGTTTGGGGCGGATGAACACTGAAGCTTTCTTT. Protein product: CASSLGLGRMNTEAFF.

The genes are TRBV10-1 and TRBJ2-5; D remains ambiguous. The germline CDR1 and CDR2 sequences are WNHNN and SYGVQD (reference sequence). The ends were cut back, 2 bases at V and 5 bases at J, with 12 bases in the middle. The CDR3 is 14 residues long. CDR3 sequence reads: CASSERTPVETQYF. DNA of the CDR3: TGCGCCAGCAGTGAGAGGACCCCCGTGGAGACCCAGTACTTC.

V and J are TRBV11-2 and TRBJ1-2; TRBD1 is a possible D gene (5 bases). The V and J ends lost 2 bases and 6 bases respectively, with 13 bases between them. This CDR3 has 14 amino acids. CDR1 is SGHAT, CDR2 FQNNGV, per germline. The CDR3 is CASSLWLGVDGYTF. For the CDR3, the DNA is TGTGCCAGCAGCTTATGGCTGGGGGTGGATGGCTACACCTTC.

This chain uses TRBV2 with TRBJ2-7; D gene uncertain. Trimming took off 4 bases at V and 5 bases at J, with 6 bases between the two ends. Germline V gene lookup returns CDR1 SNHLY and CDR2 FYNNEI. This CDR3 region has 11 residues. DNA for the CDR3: TGTGCCAGCAGTGTAGCTAACGAGCAGTACTTC. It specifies CASSVANEQYF. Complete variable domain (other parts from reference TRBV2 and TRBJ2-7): EPEVTQTPSHQVTQMGQEVILRCVPISNHLYFYWYRQILGQKVEFLVSFYNNEISEKSEIFDDQFSVERPDGSNFTLKIRSTKLEDSAMYFCASSVANEQYFGPGTRLTVT.

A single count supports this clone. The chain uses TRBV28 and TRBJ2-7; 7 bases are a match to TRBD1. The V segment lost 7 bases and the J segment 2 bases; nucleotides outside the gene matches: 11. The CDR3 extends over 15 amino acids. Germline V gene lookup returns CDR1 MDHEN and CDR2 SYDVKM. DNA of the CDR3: TGTGCCAGCAATGAAATCGGGACAGTGACCTACGAGCAGTACTTC. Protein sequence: CASNEIGTVTYEQYF.

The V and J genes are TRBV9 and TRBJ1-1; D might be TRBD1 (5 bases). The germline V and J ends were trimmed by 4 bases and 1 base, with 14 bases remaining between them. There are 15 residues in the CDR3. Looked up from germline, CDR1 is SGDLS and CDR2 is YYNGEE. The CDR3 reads CASSPPRGGNTEAFF. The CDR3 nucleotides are TGTGCCAGCAGCCCCCCCCGGGGGGGGAACACTGAAGCTTTCTTT.

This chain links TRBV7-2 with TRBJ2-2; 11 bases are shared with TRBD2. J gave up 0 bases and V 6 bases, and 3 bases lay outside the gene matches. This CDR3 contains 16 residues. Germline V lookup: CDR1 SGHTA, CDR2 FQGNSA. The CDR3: CASRLAGVANTGELFF. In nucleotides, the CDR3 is TGTGCCAGCAGACTAGCGGGGGTCGCGAACACCGGGGAGCTGTTTTTT. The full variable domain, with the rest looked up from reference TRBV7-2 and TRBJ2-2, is GAGVSQSPSNKVTEKGKDVELRCDPISGHTALYWYRQSLGQGLEFLIYFQGNSAPDKSGLPSDRFSAERTGGSVSTLTIQRTQQEDSAVYLCASRLAGVANTGELFFGEGSRLTVL.

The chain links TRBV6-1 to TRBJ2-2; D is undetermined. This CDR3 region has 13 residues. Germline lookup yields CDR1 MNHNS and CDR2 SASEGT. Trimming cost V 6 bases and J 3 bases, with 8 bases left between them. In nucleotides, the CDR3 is TGTGCCAGCAGGGAACAAGACACCGGGGAGCTGTTTTTT. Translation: CASREQDTGELFF.

CDR3 residues: CAWGDGARLGRIFTDTQYF. CDR3 nucleotides: TGTGCCTGGGGGGACGGGGCAAGATTGGGAAGGATATTCACAGATACGCAGTATTTT. The chain has TRBV30 and TRBJ2-3; either TRBD1 or TRBD2 may fit D (5 bases each). The CDR3 contains 19 residues. CDR1 is GTSNPN and CDR2 is SVGIG in the germline V gene (reference sequence). The V and J ends lost 5 bases and 2 bases respectively, with 29 bases between them.

The CDR3 bases are TGCGCCAGCAGCCCGACAGGGGCCTATGGCTACACCTTC. Translation: CASSPTGAYGYTF. This chain connects TRBV5-1 to TRBJ1-2; 8 nucleotides line up with TRBD1. Germline V gene sequence: CDR1 SGHRS, CDR2 YFSETQ. CDR3 length: 13 amino acids. The V segment lost 4 bases and the J segment 4 bases; nucleotides outside the gene matches: 3. Full variable domain (remainder filled in from reference TRBV5-1 and TRBJ1-2): KAGVTQTPRYLIKTRGQQVTLSCSPISGHRSVSWYQQTPGQGLQFLFEYFSETQRNKGNFPGRFSGRQFSNSRSEMNVSTLELGDSALYLCASSPTGAYGYTFGSGTRLTVV.

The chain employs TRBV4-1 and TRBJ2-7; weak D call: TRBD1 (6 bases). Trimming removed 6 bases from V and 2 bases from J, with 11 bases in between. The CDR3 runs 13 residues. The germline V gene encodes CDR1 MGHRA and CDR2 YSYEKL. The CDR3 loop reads CASSKGVTYEQYF. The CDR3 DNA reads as TGCGCCAGCAGTAAGGGGGTGACCTACGAGCAGTACTTC.

The CDR3 coding sequence is TGTGCCAGCAGCCAAGGGTACGGGAGGCCCCAGCATTTT. Its protein product is CASSQGYGRPQHF. The V and J genes are TRBV14 and TRBJ1-5; D unclear. V was pared by 1 base and J by 9 bases, with 10 bases between. In germline, CDR1 is SGHDN, CDR2 FVKESK. The CDR3 contains 13 residues.

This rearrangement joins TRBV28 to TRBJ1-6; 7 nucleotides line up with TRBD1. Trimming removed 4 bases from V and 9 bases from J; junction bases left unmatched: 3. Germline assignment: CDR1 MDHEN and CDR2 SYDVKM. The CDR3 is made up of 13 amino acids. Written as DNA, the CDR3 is TGTGCCAGCAGTTCCCAGGGGGGTTCACCCCTCCACTTT. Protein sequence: CASSSQGGSPLHF.

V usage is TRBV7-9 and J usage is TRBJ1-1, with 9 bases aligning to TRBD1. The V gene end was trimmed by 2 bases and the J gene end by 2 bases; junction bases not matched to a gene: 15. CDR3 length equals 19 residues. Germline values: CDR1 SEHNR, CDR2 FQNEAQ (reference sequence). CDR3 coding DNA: TGTGCCAGCAGCTTACGACGGTTTCGGGACAGGGTTGATAACACTGAAGCTTTCTTT. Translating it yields CASSLRRFRDRVDNTEAFF.